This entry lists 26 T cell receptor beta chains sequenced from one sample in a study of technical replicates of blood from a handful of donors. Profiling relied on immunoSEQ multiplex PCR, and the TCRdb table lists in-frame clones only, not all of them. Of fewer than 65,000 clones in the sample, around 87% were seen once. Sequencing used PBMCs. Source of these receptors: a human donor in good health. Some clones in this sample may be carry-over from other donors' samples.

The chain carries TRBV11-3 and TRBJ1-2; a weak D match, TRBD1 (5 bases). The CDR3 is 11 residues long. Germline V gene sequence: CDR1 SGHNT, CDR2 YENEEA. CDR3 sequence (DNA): TGTTTGGGGCAAGCTAACTATGGCTACACCTTC. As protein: CLGQANYGYTF.

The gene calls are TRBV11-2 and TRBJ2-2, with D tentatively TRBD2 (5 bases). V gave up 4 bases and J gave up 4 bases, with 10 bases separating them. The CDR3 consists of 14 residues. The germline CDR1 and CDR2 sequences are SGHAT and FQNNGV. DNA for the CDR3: TGTGCCAGCAGCTACGAGGGCCGCACCGGGGAGCTGTTTTTT. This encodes CASSYEGRTGELFF.

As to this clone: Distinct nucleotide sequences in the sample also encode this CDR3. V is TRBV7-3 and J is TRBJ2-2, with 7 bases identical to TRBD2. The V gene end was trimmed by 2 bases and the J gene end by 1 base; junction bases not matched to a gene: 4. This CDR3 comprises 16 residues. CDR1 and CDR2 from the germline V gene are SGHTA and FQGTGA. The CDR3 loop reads CASSLQPSGNTGELFF. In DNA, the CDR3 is TGTGCCAGCAGCTTACAACCTAGCGGGAACACCGGGGAGCTGTTTTTT.

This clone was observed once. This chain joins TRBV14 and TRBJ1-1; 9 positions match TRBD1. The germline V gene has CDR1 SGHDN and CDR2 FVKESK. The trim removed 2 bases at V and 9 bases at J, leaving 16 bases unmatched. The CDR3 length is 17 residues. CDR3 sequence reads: CASSQSGTGFARTKAFF. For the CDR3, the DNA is TGTGCCAGCAGCCAATCCGGGACAGGGTTTGCACGAACGAAAGCTTTCTTT.

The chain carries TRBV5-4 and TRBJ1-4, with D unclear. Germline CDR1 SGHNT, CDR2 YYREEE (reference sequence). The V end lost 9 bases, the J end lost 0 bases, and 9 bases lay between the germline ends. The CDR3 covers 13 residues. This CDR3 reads CATSRSTNEKLFF. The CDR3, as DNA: TGTGCCACTTCCAGATCAACTAATGAAAAACTGTTTTTT.

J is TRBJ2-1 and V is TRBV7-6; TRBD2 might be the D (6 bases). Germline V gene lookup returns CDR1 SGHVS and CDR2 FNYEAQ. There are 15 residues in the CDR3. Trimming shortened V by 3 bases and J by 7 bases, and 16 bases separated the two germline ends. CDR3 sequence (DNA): TGTGCCAGCAGCTTCTACCGGGACTCCACAAATGAGCAGTTCTTC. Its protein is CASSFYRDSTNEQFF.

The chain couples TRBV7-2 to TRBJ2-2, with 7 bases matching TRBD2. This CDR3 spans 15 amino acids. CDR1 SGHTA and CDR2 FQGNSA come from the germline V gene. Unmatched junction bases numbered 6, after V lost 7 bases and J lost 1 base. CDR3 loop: CASKPGTMNTGELFF. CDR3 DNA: TGTGCCAGCAAACCAGGGACTATGAACACCGGGGAGCTGTTTTTT.

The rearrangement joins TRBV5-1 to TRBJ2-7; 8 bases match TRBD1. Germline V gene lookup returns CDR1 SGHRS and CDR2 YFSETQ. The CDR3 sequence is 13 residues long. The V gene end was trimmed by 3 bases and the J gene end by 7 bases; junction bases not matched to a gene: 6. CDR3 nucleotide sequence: TGCGCCAGCAGCTCGAGGACAGGGTGGGAGCAGTACTTC. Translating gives CASSSRTGWEQYF.

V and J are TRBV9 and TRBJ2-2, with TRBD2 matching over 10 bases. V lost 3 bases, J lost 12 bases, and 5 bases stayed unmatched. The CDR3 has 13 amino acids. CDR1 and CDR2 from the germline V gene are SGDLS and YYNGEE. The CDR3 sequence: CASSGLLAGKLFF. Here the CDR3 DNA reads TGTGCCAGCAGCGGACTACTAGCGGGAAAGCTGTTTTTT.

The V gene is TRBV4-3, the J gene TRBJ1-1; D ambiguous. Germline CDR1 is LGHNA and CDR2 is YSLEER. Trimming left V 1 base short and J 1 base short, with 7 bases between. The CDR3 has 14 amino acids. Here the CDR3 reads CASSQVLRNTEAFF. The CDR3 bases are TGCGCCAGCAGCCAAGTTCTACGGAACACTGAAGCTTTCTTT.

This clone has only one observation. The CDR3 nucleotides are TGTGCCAGCAGTCCTCGTCCAGATACGCAGTATTTT. Protein product: CASSPRPDTQYF. V gene TRBV28 combines with J gene TRBJ2-3; no definite D call. Trimming removed 5 bases at V and 4 bases at J, with 7 bases between. The CDR3 contains 12 residues. Germline-derived CDR1 and CDR2 are MDHEN and SYDVKM. The variable domain in full, completed from reference TRBV28 and TRBJ2-3, reads DVKVTQSSRYLVKRTGEKVFLECVQDMDHENMFWYRQDPGLGLRLIYFSYDVKMKEKGDIPEGYSVSREKKERFSLILESASTNQTSMYLCASSPRPDTQYFGPGTRLTVL.

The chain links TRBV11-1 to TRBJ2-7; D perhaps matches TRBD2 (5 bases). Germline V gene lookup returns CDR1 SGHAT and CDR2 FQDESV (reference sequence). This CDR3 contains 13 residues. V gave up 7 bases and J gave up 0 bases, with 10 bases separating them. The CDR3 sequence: CASNEGSSYEQYF. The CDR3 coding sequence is TGTGCCAGCAACGAAGGGAGCTCCTACGAGCAGTACTTC.

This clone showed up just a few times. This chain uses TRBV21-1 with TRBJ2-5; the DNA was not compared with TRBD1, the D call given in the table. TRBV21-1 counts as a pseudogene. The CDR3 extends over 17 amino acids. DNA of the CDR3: TGTGCCAGCAGCGACTTAACAGGGGCCGTGGAGGGGGAGACCCAGTACTTC. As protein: CASSDLTGAVEGETQYF.

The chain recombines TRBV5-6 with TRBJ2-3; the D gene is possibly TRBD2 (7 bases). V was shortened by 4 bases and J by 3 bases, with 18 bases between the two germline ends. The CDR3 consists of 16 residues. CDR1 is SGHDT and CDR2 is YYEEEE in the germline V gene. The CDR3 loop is CASSILGGAGTDTQYF. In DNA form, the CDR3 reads TGTGCCAGCAGCATCTTAGGGGGGGCCGGGACAGATACGCAGTATTTT. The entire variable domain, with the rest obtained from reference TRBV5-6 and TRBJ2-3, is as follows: DAGVTQSPTHLIKTRGQQVTLRCSPKSGHDTVSWYQQALGQGPQFIFQYYEEEERQRGNFPDRFSGHQFPNYSSELNVNALLLGDSALYLCASSILGGAGTDTQYFGPGTRLTVL.

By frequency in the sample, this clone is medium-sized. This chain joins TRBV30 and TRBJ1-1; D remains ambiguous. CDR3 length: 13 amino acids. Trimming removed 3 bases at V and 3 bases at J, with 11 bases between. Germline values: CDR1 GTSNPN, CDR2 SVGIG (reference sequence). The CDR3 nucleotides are TGTGCCTGGAGCGACGGGTCGTACACTGAAGCTTTCTTT. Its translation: CAWSDGSYTEAFF.

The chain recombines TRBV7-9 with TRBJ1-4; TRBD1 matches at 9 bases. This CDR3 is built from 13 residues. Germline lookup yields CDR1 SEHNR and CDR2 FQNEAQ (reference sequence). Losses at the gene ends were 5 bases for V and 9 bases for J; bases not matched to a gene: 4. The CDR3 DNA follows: TGTGCCAGCAGCATGGGACAGGGCCAAAAACTGTTTTTT. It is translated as CASSMGQGQKLFF.

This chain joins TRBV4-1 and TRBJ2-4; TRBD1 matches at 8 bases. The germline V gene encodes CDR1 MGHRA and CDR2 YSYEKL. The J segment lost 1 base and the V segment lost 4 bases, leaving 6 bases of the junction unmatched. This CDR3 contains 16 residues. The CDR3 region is CASSLYSGGAKNIQYF. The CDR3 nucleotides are TGCGCCAGCAGCCTTTATTCAGGGGGCGCCAAAAACATTCAGTACTTC.

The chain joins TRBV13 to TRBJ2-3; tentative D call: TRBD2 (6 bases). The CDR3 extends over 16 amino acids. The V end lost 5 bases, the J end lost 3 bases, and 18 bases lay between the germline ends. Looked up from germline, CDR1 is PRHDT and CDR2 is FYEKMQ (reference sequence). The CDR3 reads CASSEGRSLRTDTQYF. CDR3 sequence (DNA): TGTGCCAGCAGCGAGGGGAGGAGCTTGAGGACAGATACGCAGTATTTT.

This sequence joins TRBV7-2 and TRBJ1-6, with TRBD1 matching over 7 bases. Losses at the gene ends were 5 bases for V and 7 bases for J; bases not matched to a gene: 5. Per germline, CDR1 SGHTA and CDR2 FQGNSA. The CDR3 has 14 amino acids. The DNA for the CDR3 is TGTGCCAGCAGCCTTGGGACAGCAAATTCACCCCTCCACTTT. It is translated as CASSLGTANSPLHF.

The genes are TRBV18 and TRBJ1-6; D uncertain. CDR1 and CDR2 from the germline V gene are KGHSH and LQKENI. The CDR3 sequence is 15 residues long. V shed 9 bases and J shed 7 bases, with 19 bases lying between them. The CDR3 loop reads CASQPPDKPNSPLHF. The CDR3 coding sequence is TGTGCCAGTCAACCCCCCGACAAGCCCAATTCACCCCTCCACTTT. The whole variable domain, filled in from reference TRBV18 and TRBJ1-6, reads NAGVMQNPRHLVRRRGQEARLRCSPMKGHSHVYWYRQLPEEGLKFMVYLQKENIIDESGMPKERFSAEFPKEGPSILRIQQVVRGDSAAYFCASQPPDKPNSPLHFGNGTRLTVT.

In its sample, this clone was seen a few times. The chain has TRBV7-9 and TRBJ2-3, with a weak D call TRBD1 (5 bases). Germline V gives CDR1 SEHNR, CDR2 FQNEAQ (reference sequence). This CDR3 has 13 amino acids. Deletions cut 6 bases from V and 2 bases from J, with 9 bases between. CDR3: CASRQTVTDTQYF. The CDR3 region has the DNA TGTGCCAGCAGGCAGACAGTCACAGATACGCAGTATTTT.

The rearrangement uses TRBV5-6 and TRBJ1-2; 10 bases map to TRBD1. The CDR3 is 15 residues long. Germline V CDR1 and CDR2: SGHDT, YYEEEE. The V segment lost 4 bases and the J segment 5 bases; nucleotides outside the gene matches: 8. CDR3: CASSPAPGQGYGYTF. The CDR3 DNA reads TGTGCCAGCAGCCCAGCCCCGGGACAGGGGTATGGCTACACCTTC. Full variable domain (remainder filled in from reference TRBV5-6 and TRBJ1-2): DAGVTQSPTHLIKTRGQQVTLRCSPKSGHDTVSWYQQALGQGPQFIFQYYEEEERQRGNFPDRFSGHQFPNYSSELNVNALLLGDSALYLCASSPAPGQGYGYTFGSGTRLTVV.

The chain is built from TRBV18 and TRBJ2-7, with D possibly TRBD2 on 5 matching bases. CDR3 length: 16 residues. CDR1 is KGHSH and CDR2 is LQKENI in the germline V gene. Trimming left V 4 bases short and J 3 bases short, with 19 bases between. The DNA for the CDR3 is TGTGCCAGCTCACGTCGGGATTTAGATCCCTACTACGAGCAGTACTTC. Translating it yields CASSRRDLDPYYEQYF.

The CDR3 is CASSLEDRGSTDTQYF. Written as DNA, the CDR3 is TGCGCCAGCAGCTTGGAAGACAGGGGTAGCACAGATACGCAGTATTTT. The gene calls are TRBV5-1 and TRBJ2-3; 8 nucleotides align to TRBD1. J was trimmed by 0 bases and V by 0 bases; bases with no gene match: 3. The germline V gene encodes CDR1 SGHRS and CDR2 YFSETQ. The CDR3 loop spans 16 amino acids. Together with reference TRBV5-1 and TRBJ2-3, the CDR3 gives the full variable domain: KAGVTQTPRYLIKTRGQQVTLSCSPISGHRSVSWYQQTPGQGLQFLFEYFSETQRNKGNFPGRFSGRQFSNSRSEMNVSTLELGDSALYLCASSLEDRGSTDTQYFGPGTRLTVL.

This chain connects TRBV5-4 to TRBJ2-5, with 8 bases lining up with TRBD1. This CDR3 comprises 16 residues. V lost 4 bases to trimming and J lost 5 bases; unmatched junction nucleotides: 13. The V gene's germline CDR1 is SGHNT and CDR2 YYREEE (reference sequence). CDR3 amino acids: CASSIDRGPPGETQYF. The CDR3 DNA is TGTGCCAGCAGCATCGACAGGGGCCCGCCTGGGGAGACCCAGTACTTC.

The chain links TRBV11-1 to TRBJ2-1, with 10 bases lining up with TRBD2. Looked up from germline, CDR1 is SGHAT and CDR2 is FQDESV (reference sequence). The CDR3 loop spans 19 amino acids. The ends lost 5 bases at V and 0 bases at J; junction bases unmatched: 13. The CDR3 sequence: CASSQNLGLAVSSYNEQFF. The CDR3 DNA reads TGTGCCAGCAGCCAAAATCTCGGACTAGCGGTGAGCTCCTACAATGAGCAGTTCTTC.